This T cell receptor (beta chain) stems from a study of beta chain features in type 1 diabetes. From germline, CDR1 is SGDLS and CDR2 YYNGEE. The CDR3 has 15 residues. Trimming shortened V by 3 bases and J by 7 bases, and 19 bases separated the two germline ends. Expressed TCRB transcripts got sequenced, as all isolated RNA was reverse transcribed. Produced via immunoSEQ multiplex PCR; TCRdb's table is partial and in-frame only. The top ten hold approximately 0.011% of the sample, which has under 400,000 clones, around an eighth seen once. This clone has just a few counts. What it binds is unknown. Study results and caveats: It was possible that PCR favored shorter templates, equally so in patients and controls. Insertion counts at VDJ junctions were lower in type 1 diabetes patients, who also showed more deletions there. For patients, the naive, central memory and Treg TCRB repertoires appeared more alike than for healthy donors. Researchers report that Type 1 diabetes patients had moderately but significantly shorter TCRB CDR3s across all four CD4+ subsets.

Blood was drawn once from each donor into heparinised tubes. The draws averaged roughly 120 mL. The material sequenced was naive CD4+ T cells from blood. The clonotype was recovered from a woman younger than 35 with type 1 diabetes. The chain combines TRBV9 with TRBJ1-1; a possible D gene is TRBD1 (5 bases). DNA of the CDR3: TGTGCCAGCAGCGCCTTGGGACTTTCCACGGGTGAAGCTTTCTTT. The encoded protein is CASSALGLSTGEAFF.